The rows below give T cell receptor beta chains drawn from one sample of a study of control samples from healthy donors and cancer patients. Here immunoSEQ multiplex PCR was the method, and the copy in TCRdb shows in-frame clones only, minus some. The sample yields about 38,000 clones, around 83% seen once. The sequencing sample was made of PBMCs. The origin of the receptors is a woman aged 55-69 years with lung cancer. Each CDR3 is given with its conserved first and last residue. A D gene is named only where the DNA matches it firmly.

>TRBV5-4|TRBD1
CASSLRDRGSLEAFF
>TRBV9|-
CASSVDPSGASEKLFF
>TRBV3-1/TRBV3-2|TRBD1
CASRVGGHTEAFF
>TRBV4-3|-
CASSQGFGQENEKLFF
>TRBV5-1|-
CASSLGGLTNEKLFF
>TRBV5-1|TRBD1
CASSPGTALDQPQHF
>TRBV2|TRBD2
CASSGERGNEQFF
>TRBV4-1|-
CASSQMSRDEQYF
>TRBV19|-
CASKSQGAWNNSPLHF
>TRBV5-4|TRBD2
CASSLGLAGGWFEQYF
>TRBV11-2|-
CASSLVRTVYGYTF
>TRBV5-5|TRBD2
CASSATGLAGFTGELFF
>TRBV10-3|-
CAIMGGSPGSYTF
>TRBV11-3|TRBD2
CASSLDSRTSLAQYF
>TRBV7-8|-
CASSGGSYGNTIYF
>TRBV5-5|TRBD1
CASSYRDRLIEQFF
>TRBV5-4|TRBD1
CASSFPGQGGSSGLRTQYF
>TRBV12-3/TRBV12-4|-
CASRLDSNQPQHF
>TRBV15|-
CATITPGAGFDEQFF
>TRBV12-3/TRBV12-4|-
CASSLADYGYTF
>TRBV18|-
CASSPPDGETQYF
>TRBV18|-
CASSPGGATSNQPQHF
>TRBV5-1|TRBD2
CASSPLLAGGRGNIQYF
>TRBV11-2|-
CASTSDGPRGWQYF
>TRBV6-2/TRBV6-3|-
CASSYRSSYNEQFF
>TRBV6-5|-
CASRLQRYSNQPQHF
>TRBV14|-
CASSLTWGEKTDTQYF